This T cell receptor beta chain stems from a study of response to subunit inactivated influenza vaccine. Study-wide results and caveats: There was a suggestion from the authors that each seasonal influenza vaccination recruits few new T cells.

The table lists this clonotype with a few counts. The antigen remains undetermined. Between the trimmed V and J ends, which lost 7 bases and 4 bases, there was a span of 13 bases. The CDR3 runs 12 residues. The germline V gene encodes CDR1 DFQATT and CDR2 SNEGSKA (reference sequence). Each CDR3 protein gets one entry after TCRdb re-called the RT-PCR reads with MiXCR. The data contain just under 550,000 distinct CDR3 sequences, under 25% of them singletons. This same sample was also part of a study on T cells expressing NK-cell markers. That work states: TCR beta cDNA was generated via 5'RACE template switching incorporating UMIs. Repertoire data for TCR beta were derived from sorted T cells (CD3+CD56+NKG2C+, CD3+CD56+NKG2C- and CD3+CD56-NKG2C+). Several of the experiments relied on an anti-gamma-delta TCR antibody so that only alpha-beta TCR T cells were sorted. More than 5 of the donors carried dominant NKG2C+ clonotypes that took up 1.0-7.0% of their CD8+ T cells.

This sequence originates from a man between 45 and 60 years old who received an inactivated influenza vaccine. J is TRBJ1-2 and V is TRBV20-1; the D is unclear. Sequenced here: CD4+ T cells sorted from PBMCs, sampled approximately 12 days after vaccination. The CDR3 coding sequence is TGCAGTGTTTCCGGACTCATCTATGGCTACACCTTC. Protein: CSVSGLIYGYTF.